This TCR beta chain was sequenced during a study of blood T cell repertoires in COVID-19. Method: immunoSEQ multiplex PCR; TCRdb's copy keeps in-frame clones and lacks some. The data contain 150,000 or so clones, 76% of them singletons. Material: peripheral blood. The clonotype comes from a woman of 80 years or more with active or convalescent COVID-19.

The chain's CDR3 is CASPGRVLLHEQYF. The CDR3 DNA follows: TGTGCCAGCCCTGGCCGGGTTTTGCTCCACGAGCAGTACTTC. This chain joins TRBV9 and TRBJ2-7; D is unclear. Germline values: CDR1 SGDLS, CDR2 YYNGEE. This CDR3 is 14 amino acids long. V was shortened by 7 bases and J by 5 bases, with 19 bases between the two germline ends.